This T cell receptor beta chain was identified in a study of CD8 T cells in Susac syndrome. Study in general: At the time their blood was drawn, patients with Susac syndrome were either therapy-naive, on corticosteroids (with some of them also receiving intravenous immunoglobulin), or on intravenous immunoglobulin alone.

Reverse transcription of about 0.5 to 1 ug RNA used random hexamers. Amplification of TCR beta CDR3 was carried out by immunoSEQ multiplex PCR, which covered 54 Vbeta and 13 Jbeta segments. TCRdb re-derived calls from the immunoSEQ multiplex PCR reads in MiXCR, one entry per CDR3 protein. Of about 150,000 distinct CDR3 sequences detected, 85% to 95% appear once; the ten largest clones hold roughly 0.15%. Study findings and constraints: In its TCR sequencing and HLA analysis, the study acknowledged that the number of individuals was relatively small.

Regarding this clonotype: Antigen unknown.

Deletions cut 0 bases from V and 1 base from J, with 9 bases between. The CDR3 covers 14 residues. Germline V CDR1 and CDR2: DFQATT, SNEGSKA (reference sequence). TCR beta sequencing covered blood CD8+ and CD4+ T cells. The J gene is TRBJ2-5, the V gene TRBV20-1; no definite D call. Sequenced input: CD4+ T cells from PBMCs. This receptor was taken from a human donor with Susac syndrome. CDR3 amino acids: CSARDQPAQETQYF. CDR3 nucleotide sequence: TGCAGTGCTAGAGATCAGCCGGCCCAAGAGACCCAGTACTTC.